This T cell receptor (beta chain) was sequenced for a study of T cell responses to AZD1222 COVID-19 vaccine. Study-level results: Unmutated variant regions are reportedly the target of nearly half of TCRs that are spike-specific. There were repertoire samples only from the period after the peak T cell response. Rises in breadth and depth of Spike-specific TCRs came after two AZD1222 doses. The sample set comprised mostly white British donors with more females, and clonal diversity was possibly underestimated.

CDR1 MNHNS and CDR2 SASEGT come from the germline V gene. V shed 2 bases and J 5 bases; nucleotides not matched to a gene: 6. The CDR3 loop spans 14 amino acids. As for this clone: Its antigen is as yet unknown.

Profiled with immunoSEQ multiplex PCR; TCRdb holds only in-frame clones, not every one. The table shows about 150,000 clones, with about 92% occurring only once. The sequencing used peripheral blood, collected on day 0 of AZD1222 vaccination. The receptor was isolated from an adult in good health. V and J are TRBV6-1 and TRBJ2-7; 7 bases agree with TRBD2. CDR3 sequence: CASSEFLGGNEQYF. The CDR3 coding sequence is TGTGCCAGCAGTGAATTTCTGGGAGGGAACGAGCAGTACTTC.